Below, 22 T cell receptor beta chains from the same sample are listed, as sequenced in a study of cytomegalovirus exposure and HLA in healthy donors. The PCR employed 60 Vbeta primers together with 13 Jbeta primers. Some clones are missing from TCRdb's copy, which holds only in-frame ones; the method was immunoSEQ multiplex PCR. Of 200,000 to 250,000 clones detected, about 74% appear once; the ten largest clones hold roughly a sixth. Sample: PBMCs. All receptors come from a man aged 40-55 years in good health and CMV-seronegative.

The J gene is TRBJ2-7, the V gene TRBV28, with D perhaps TRBD2 (6 bases). Germline V gene sequence: CDR1 MDHEN, CDR2 SYDVKM. The CDR3 runs 14 residues. V dropped 8 bases and J dropped 4 bases, with 18 bases sitting between them. This CDR3 reads CASEFSGRMYEQYF. For the CDR3, the DNA is TGTGCCAGCGAGTTTAGCGGCAGAATGTACGAGCAGTACTTC.

The J gene is TRBJ1-1, the V gene TRBV6-4; D remains ambiguous. With 4 bases removed from V and 1 base from J, the gap between germline ends came to 7 bases. The CDR3 has 13 residues. Per the germline V gene, CDR1 is MRHNA and CDR2 is SNTAGT. CDR3 loop: CASSAGKNTEAFF. CDR3 nucleotide sequence: TGTGCCAGCAGTGCCGGGAAGAACACTGAAGCTTTCTTT.

This chain joins TRBV7-9 and TRBJ2-7; D may be TRBD1 (5 bases). The CDR3 consists of 14 residues. Germline loops: CDR1 SEHNR, CDR2 FQNEAQ (reference sequence). Trimming cost V 0 bases and J 3 bases, with 9 bases left between them. The chain's CDR3 is CASSLASGYYEQYF. The CDR3 DNA reads TGTGCCAGCAGCTTAGCGTCAGGGTACTACGAGCAGTACTTC.

The chain joins TRBV7-3 to TRBJ2-1; 9 positions agree with TRBD1. The germline V gene encodes CDR1 SGHTA and CDR2 FQGTGA. The CDR3 totals 16 residues. J gave up 2 bases and V 5 bases, and 7 bases lay outside the gene matches. The CDR3 is CASSPQGAGAYNEQFF. CDR3 sequence (DNA): TGTGCCAGCAGCCCACAGGGGGCGGGCGCCTACAATGAGCAGTTCTTC.

V is TRBV27 and J is TRBJ1-6; D ambiguous. V lost 3 bases to trimming and J lost 6 bases, with 3 bases between them. The CDR3 is 12 amino acids. Germline V CDR1 and CDR2: MNHEY, SMNVEV (reference sequence). CDR3 sequence reads: CASSFGNSPLHF. CDR3 bases: TGTGCCAGCAGTTTCGGTAATTCACCCCTCCACTTT.

The CDR3 is CASRLDTYAGGTIYF. Here the CDR3 DNA reads TGTGCCAGCAGGTTAGACACCTACGCTGGAGGCACCATATATTTT. The rearrangement uses TRBV5-5 and TRBJ1-3, with D unclear. Trimming removed 5 bases from V and 9 bases from J, with 21 bases in between. The CDR3 contains 15 residues. CDR1 is SGHKS, CDR2 YYEKEE, per germline (reference sequence).

This chain uses TRBV7-3 with TRBJ2-7; TRBD1 is a possible D gene (6 bases). This CDR3 has 14 residues. The ends were cut back, 5 bases at V and 2 bases at J, with 13 bases in the middle. Germline lookup yields CDR1 SGHTA and CDR2 FQGTGA. The CDR3 here is CASSEPQGPYEQYF. The CDR3 region has the DNA TGTGCCAGCAGCGAGCCCCAGGGGCCCTACGAGCAGTACTTC.

The chain recombines TRBV5-1 with TRBJ1-3; 7 nucleotides agree with TRBD1. Trimming took 4 bases from V and 1 from J; bases not matched to a gene: 2. The V gene's germline CDR1 is SGHRS and CDR2 YFSETQ. This CDR3 has 14 residues. CDR3 residues: CASSEQGSGNTIYF. Here the CDR3 DNA reads TGCGCCAGCAGCGAACAGGGGTCTGGAAACACCATATATTTT.

V gene TRBV6-4 combines with J gene TRBJ2-5; 9 bases match TRBD2. The CDR3 is 16 residues long. V lost 0 bases and J lost 4; bases outside the gene matches: 6. The V gene's germline CDR1 is MRHNA and CDR2 SNTAGT. This chain's CDR3 is CASSDSIGREGETQYF. CDR3 DNA sequence: TGTGCCAGCAGTGACTCGATAGGGCGGGAGGGAGAGACCCAGTACTTC.

This sequence joins TRBV28 and TRBJ2-7; the match to TRBD1 covers 8 bases. Germline loops: CDR1 MDHEN, CDR2 SYDVKM. This CDR3 region has 15 residues. After removal of 9 bases from V and 3 bases from J, the junction contained 13 bases not matched to a gene. For the CDR3, the DNA is TGTGCCAGTTTCACCGGGACAGGTTATAGCTACGAGCAGTACTTC. Residues: CASFTGTGYSYEQYF.

The chain combines TRBV27 with TRBJ1-2; 12 nucleotides match TRBD1. The length of the CDR3 is 16 residues. With 4 bases clipped from V and 8 bases from J, the junction kept 11 bases outside the gene matches. The germline V gene has CDR1 MNHEY and CDR2 SMNVEV (reference sequence). The CDR3 is CASSSKPGQGARGYTF. Here the CDR3 DNA reads TGTGCCAGCAGTTCCAAACCGGGACAGGGGGCGCGGGGCTACACCTTC.

The J gene is TRBJ2-3, the V gene TRBV10-3; possibly TRBD2 for D (5 bases). The CDR3 totals 10 residues. Between the trimmed V and J ends, which lost 11 bases and 6 bases, there was a span of 9 bases. CDR1 is ENHRY, CDR2 SYGVKD, per germline. Here the CDR3 DNA reads TGTGCCTCCCGGGATGATACGCAGTATTTT. Its protein is CASRDDTQYF.

The chain joins TRBV19 to TRBJ2-1, with D possibly being TRBD1 (6 bases). The CDR3 runs to 16 residues. The V and J ends lost 3 bases and 2 bases respectively, with 14 bases between them. The germline V gene has CDR1 LNHDA and CDR2 SQIVND (reference sequence). CDR3 protein: CASSMVLQGAYNEQFF. Here the CDR3 DNA reads TGTGCCAGTAGTATGGTATTACAGGGCGCCTACAATGAGCAGTTCTTC.

This chain links TRBV7-2 with TRBJ2-1; no clear D gene. CDR3 length: 15 residues. V shed 0 bases and J shed 3 bases, with 9 bases lying between them. The V gene's germline CDR1 is SGHTA and CDR2 FQGNSA. The CDR3 sequence is CASSLAQVLYNEQFF. The DNA of the CDR3 is TGTGCCAGCAGCTTAGCTCAGGTCCTCTACAATGAGCAGTTCTTC. Full variable domain (missing parts from reference TRBV7-2 and TRBJ2-1): GAGVSQSPSNKVTEKGKDVELRCDPISGHTALYWYRQSLGQGLEFLIYFQGNSAPDKSGLPSDRFSAERTGGSVSTLTIQRTQQEDSAVYLCASSLAQVLYNEQFFGPGTRLTVL.

The chain couples TRBV15 to TRBJ2-3, with a possible D match to TRBD2 (6 bases). Trimming pared 0 bases from V and 1 base from J, leaving 11 bases between. This CDR3 spans 16 amino acids. In germline, CDR1 is LNHNV, CDR2 YYDKDF (reference sequence). CDR3 amino acids: CATSREGGGRTDTQYF. In DNA, the CDR3 is TGTGCCACCAGCAGAGAGGGAGGTGGCCGCACAGATACGCAGTATTTT.

The genes are TRBV15 and TRBJ2-7; 7 nucleotides match TRBD1. The CDR3 contains 13 residues. The junction had 4 bases not matched to a gene; V was cut back by 1 base and J by 7 bases. CDR1 is LNHNV and CDR2 is YYDKDF in the germline V gene (reference sequence). The CDR3 DNA is TGTGCCACCAGCAGAGTAGGACAGGAAGAGCAGTACTTC. This encodes CATSRVGQEEQYF.

The chain employs TRBV30 and TRBJ2-2; 8 bases line up with TRBD2. Germline V CDR1 and CDR2: GTSNPN, SVGIG (reference sequence). The CDR3 has 12 residues. The CDR3 sequence is CARREVAGELFF. The DNA for the CDR3 is TGTGCTCGGCGGGAGGTGGCCGGGGAGCTGTTTTTT.

This chain connects TRBV4-3 to TRBJ1-1; 8 nucleotides line up with TRBD1. This CDR3 is built from 16 residues. Germline values: CDR1 LGHNA, CDR2 YSLEER. J was trimmed by 7 bases and V by 0 bases; bases with no gene match: 10. The CDR3, as DNA: TGCGCCAGCAGCCAAGAACGAGACAGGGGTCGGATTGAAGCTTTCTTT. Translated: CASSQERDRGRIEAFF.

The CDR3: CASSLRQGVRETQYF. CDR3 coding DNA: TGTGCCAGCAGCTTGCGACAGGGGGTTCGGGAGACCCAGTACTTC. The chain employs TRBV5-6 and TRBJ2-5; 9 bases align to TRBD1. The CDR3 length is 15 residues. The germline V gene encodes CDR1 SGHDT and CDR2 YYEEEE. The junction had 6 bases not matched to a gene; V was cut back by 1 base and J by 5 bases.

This chain connects TRBV6-6 to TRBJ2-7; 12 bases are shared with TRBD2. This CDR3 region has 14 residues. V lost 6 bases and J lost 5; bases outside the gene matches: 5. The germline CDR1 and CDR2 sequences are MNHNY and SVGAGI (reference sequence). As DNA, the CDR3 is TGTGCCAGCAGGCGGACTAGCGGGGTACACGAGCAGTACTTC. Translation: CASRRTSGVHEQYF.

CDR3 loop: CASSLLADVVNEQFF. The CDR3 bases are TGTGCCAGCAGTTTACTAGCGGACGTCGTGAATGAGCAGTTCTTC. V gene TRBV28 combines with J gene TRBJ2-1; TRBD2 matches at 7 bases. Germline V CDR1 and CDR2: MDHEN, SYDVKM. The V gene end was trimmed by 2 bases and the J gene end by 7 bases; junction bases not matched to a gene: 8. The CDR3 is 15 amino acids.

This sequence joins TRBV27 and TRBJ2-7; 8 positions agree with TRBD2. Losses at the gene ends were 5 bases for V and 6 bases for J; bases not matched to a gene: 18. Germline-derived CDR1 and CDR2 are MNHEY and SMNVEV (reference sequence). The length of the CDR3 is 17 residues. As DNA, the CDR3 is TGTGCCAGCAGTGATCCTAGGTTGGGACTAGGTCTTCGCGAGCAGTACTTC. Translated: CASSDPRLGLGLREQYF.